This T cell receptor (beta chain) was observed in a study of T cell changes during pregnancy in multiple sclerosis. The assay was immunoSEQ multiplex PCR, and TCRdb's table has in-frame clones only and misses some. The sample has under 85,000 clones, around nine tenths seen once. CDR1 is ENHRY and CDR2 is SYGVKD in the germline V gene. Germline trimming cut 6 bases from V and 0 bases from J; bases unmatched to any gene: 4. The CDR3 spans 15 residues. The J gene is TRBJ1-1, the V gene TRBV10-3, with 10 nucleotides matching TRBD1. The sample in question was CD4+ T cells from peripheral blood mononuclear cells, obtained before pregnancy. This sequence was found in a female donor with multiple sclerosis, enrolled in a pregnancy study. The CDR3 bases are TGTGCCATCAGGAGGACAGGGGGTTTGAACACTGAAGCTTTCTTT. Residues: CAIRRTGGLNTEAFF.